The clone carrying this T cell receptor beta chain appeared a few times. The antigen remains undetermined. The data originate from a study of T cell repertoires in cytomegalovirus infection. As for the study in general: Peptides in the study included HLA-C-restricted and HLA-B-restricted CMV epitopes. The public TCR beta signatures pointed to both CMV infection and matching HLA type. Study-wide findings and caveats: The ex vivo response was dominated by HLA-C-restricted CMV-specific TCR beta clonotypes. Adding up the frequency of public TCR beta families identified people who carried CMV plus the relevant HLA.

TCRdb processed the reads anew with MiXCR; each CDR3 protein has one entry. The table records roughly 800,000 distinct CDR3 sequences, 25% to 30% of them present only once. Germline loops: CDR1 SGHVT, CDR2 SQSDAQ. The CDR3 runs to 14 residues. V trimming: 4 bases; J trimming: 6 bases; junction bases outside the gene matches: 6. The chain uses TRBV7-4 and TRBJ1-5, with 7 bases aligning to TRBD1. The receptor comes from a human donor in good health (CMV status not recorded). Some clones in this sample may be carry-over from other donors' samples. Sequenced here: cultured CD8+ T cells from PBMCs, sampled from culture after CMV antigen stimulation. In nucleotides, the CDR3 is TGTGCCAGCAGCTCACAGGGGTTCAGTCAGCCCCAGCATTTT. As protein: CASSSQGFSQPQHF.